This T cell receptor beta chain derives from a study of response to subunit inactivated influenza vaccine. TCRdb re-analysed the RT-PCR reads in MiXCR, keeping a single row per CDR3 protein. The table lists 500,000 to 600,000 distinct CDR3 sequences, approximately 11% of them singletons, with 8% to 13% in the top ten. This CDR3 region has 19 residues. Germline CDR1 KGHSH, CDR2 LQKENI. J was trimmed by 0 bases and V by 3 bases; bases with no gene match: 11. Only a few counts were recorded for this clonotype. Separately, the same data were catalogued under a study of T cells expressing NK-cell markers. That source notes: TCR beta cDNA was generated via 5'RACE template switching incorporating UMIs. Obtained from sorted CD3+CD56+NKG2C+, CD3+CD56+NKG2C- and CD3+CD56-NKG2C+ T cells were the TCR beta repertoires.

The gene calls are TRBV18 and TRBJ2-7; 13 bases fit TRBD2. The sample was PBMCs from blood, taken on the day of vaccination. The TCR was taken from a man aged 45-65 years who received an inactivated influenza vaccine. Written as DNA, the CDR3 is TGTGCCAGCTCACCCAAACTACCGGGACTAGCGGGAATCTCCTACGAGCAGTACTTC. The encoded protein is CASSPKLPGLAGISYEQYF.